The 29 T cell receptor beta chains presented below share a single source sample, sequenced in a study of cytomegalovirus exposure and HLA in healthy donors. PCR amplification relied on 60 Vbeta primers (plus 13 Jbeta primers). The assay was immunoSEQ multiplex PCR, and TCRdb's table has in-frame clones only and misses some. The repertoire holds around 89,000 clones, with about 85% as singletons. Sequencing was done on a sample of PBMCs. Source of these receptors: a girl aged 2-9 years in good health and CMV-seropositive.

The chain is built from TRBV6-1 and TRBJ2-2; TRBD1 agrees at 11 bases. Germline CDR1 MNHNS, CDR2 SASEGT. The CDR3 extends over 15 amino acids. V dropped 0 bases and J dropped 6; count of bases not matched to a gene: 0. The CDR3 region is CASSEAGQGAGELFF. CDR3 sequence (DNA): TGTGCCAGCAGTGAAGCGGGACAGGGGGCCGGGGAGCTGTTTTTT.

V and J are TRBV5-6 and TRBJ2-7; D may be TRBD1 (5 bases). V was pared by 0 bases and J by 3 bases, with 10 bases between. The CDR3 runs to 14 residues. The germline V gene has CDR1 SGHDT and CDR2 YYEEEE. DNA of the CDR3: TGTGCCAGCAGCTTGGGACAGTCAGTCTACGAGCAGTACTTC. As protein: CASSLGQSVYEQYF.

V gene TRBV29-1 combines with J gene TRBJ2-1, with a tentative D call TRBD2 (6 bases). Germline V gene lookup returns CDR1 SQVTM and CDR2 ANQGSEA. The CDR3 is made up of 14 amino acids. Trimming shortened V by 6 bases and J by 7 bases, and 19 bases separated the two germline ends. CDR3 protein: CSVVKGTPVNEQFF. The CDR3 DNA is TGCAGCGTCGTTAAAGGGACTCCTGTGAATGAGCAGTTCTTC.

This chain links TRBV7-9 with TRBJ1-5, with a possible D match to TRBD1 (5 bases). The CDR3 spans 16 residues. Germline CDR1 reads SEHNR; CDR2 reads FQNEAQ (reference sequence). V gave up 3 bases and J gave up 2 bases, with 14 bases separating them. The CDR3 sequence is CASSFSGGSGNQPQHF. CDR3 DNA sequence: TGTGCCAGCAGCTTTTCCGGGGGGAGCGGCAATCAGCCCCAGCATTTT. The full variable domain, rest sourced from reference TRBV7-9 and TRBJ1-5, is DTGVSQNPRHKITKRGQNVTFRCDPISEHNRLYWYRQTLGQGPEFLTYFQNEAQLEKSRLLSDRFSAERPKGSFSTLEIQRTEQGDSAMYLCASSFSGGSGNQPQHFGDGTRLSIL.

This clone is a singleton in its sample. This chain joins TRBV7-9 and TRBJ2-7, with a weak D call TRBD2 (6 bases). This CDR3 spans 16 amino acids. CDR1 and CDR2 (germline): SEHNR, FQNEAQ (reference sequence). Trimming stripped 6 bases from V and 3 bases from J, with 21 bases between. The DNA of the CDR3 is TGTGCCAGCAGTCCATCGGGCGGGGTCTGGGGCTACGAGCAGTACTTC. This sequence encodes CASSPSGGVWGYEQYF.

The chain employs TRBV9 and TRBJ1-5; 9 bases are a match to TRBD1. Losses at the gene ends were 3 bases for V and 3 bases for J; bases not matched to a gene: 7. The CDR3 length is 16 residues. The germline CDR1 and CDR2 sequences are SGDLS and YYNGEE. The CDR3 nucleotides read TGTGCCAGCAGCGAGGGGACAGGGCCTGCCAATCAGCCCCAGCATTTT. Residues: CASSEGTGPANQPQHF. Looking up the rest from reference TRBV9 and TRBJ1-5 gives the full variable domain: DSGVTQTPKHLITATGQRVTLRCSPRSGDLSVYWYQQSLDQGLQFLIQYYNGEERAKGNILERFSAQQFPDLHSELNLSSLELGDSALYFCASSEGTGPANQPQHFGDGTRLSIL.

The chain carries TRBV20-1 and TRBJ1-2; D is ambiguous. V was cut by 3 bases and J by 6 bases, with 8 bases left in between. There are 11 residues in the CDR3. Per the germline V gene, CDR1 is DFQATT and CDR2 is SNEGSKA (reference sequence). CDR3 amino acids: CSASPGNGYTF. The CDR3, as DNA: TGCAGTGCTAGTCCCGGGAATGGCTACACCTTC.

The CDR3 coding sequence is TGTGCCAGCAGCTATGAGGACAGTGCCAATGAGCAGTTCTTC. The encoded protein is CASSYEDSANEQFF. The gene calls are TRBV7-9 and TRBJ2-1; TRBD1 is a possible D gene (6 bases). V dropped 4 bases and J dropped 6 bases, with 13 bases sitting between them. This CDR3 has 14 residues. Looked up from germline, CDR1 is SEHNR and CDR2 is FQNEAQ (reference sequence).

This clone has just one count. The genes are TRBV28 and TRBJ1-4; a possible D gene is TRBD1 (6 bases). This CDR3 spans 15 amino acids. V was shortened by 7 bases and J by 4 bases, with 16 bases between the two germline ends. CDR1 and CDR2 (germline): MDHEN, SYDVKM. The CDR3 reads CASIRLGAGNEKLFF. The CDR3 bases are TGTGCCAGCATCAGGCTGGGGGCTGGTAATGAAAAACTGTTTTTT.

The rearrangement joins TRBV5-6 to TRBJ2-7; 7 nucleotides line up with TRBD2. The CDR3 spans 13 residues. CDR1 is SGHDT, CDR2 YYEEEE, per germline. V was pared by 3 bases and J by 2 bases, with 2 bases of the junction left unmatched. CDR3 amino acids: CASSSGLAYEQYF. The CDR3 coding sequence is TGTGCCAGCAGCTCAGGACTAGCCTACGAGCAGTACTTC. The full variable domain, with the rest looked up from reference TRBV5-6 and TRBJ2-7, is DAGVTQSPTHLIKTRGQQVTLRCSPKSGHDTVSWYQQALGQGPQFIFQYYEEEERQRGNFPDRFSGHQFPNYSSELNVNALLLGDSALYLCASSSGLAYEQYFGPGTRLTVT.

The gene calls are TRBV15 and TRBJ2-3; 16 bases agree with TRBD2. From germline, CDR1 is LNHNV and CDR2 YYDKDF (reference sequence). This CDR3 has 19 residues. Trimming cost V 4 bases and J 5 bases; bases outside gene matches: 12. Here the CDR3 DNA reads TGTGCCACCAGCACCCAGACGGGACTAGCGGGGGGGTATCTAGATACGCAGTATTTT. This gives the protein CATSTQTGLAGGYLDTQYF.

The chain is built from TRBV2 and TRBJ2-3; 7 nucleotides agree with TRBD2. Germline assignment: CDR1 SNHLY and CDR2 FYNNEI. Trimming took 8 bases from V and 6 from J; bases not matched to a gene: 8. The CDR3 has 13 amino acids. The CDR3 reads CASQDGGGDTQYF. CDR3 DNA: TGTGCCAGCCAGGACGGGGGAGGGGATACGCAGTATTTT.

The chain uses TRBV7-2 and TRBJ2-7, with TRBD2 matching 11 bases. There are 15 residues in the CDR3. The germline gives CDR1 SGHTA, CDR2 FQGNSA. V was clipped by 3 bases and J by 4 bases; unmatched bases: 5. CDR3 DNA: TGTGCCAGCAGCTTCACTAGCGGGGGAACTTACGAGCAGTACTTC. It is translated as CASSFTSGGTYEQYF.

This clone occurred once. The chain carries TRBV10-2 and TRBJ2-7; the D gene is possibly TRBD1 (5 bases). V was shortened by 5 bases and J by 1 base, with 15 bases between the two germline ends. The CDR3 contains 15 residues. Germline CDR1 is WSHSY and CDR2 is SAAADI. CDR3 residues: CASSRAGLLSYEQYF. CDR3 DNA: TGCGCCAGCAGTCGGGCAGGGCTCTTATCCTACGAGCAGTACTTC.

V and J are TRBV18 and TRBJ1-2; no definite D call. Germline V CDR1 and CDR2: KGHSH, LQKENI. This CDR3 has 11 residues. V was cut by 3 bases and J by 6 bases, with 5 bases left in between. The CDR3, as DNA: TGTGCCAGCTCACCGGGAGATGGCTACACCTTC. Amino acids: CASSPGDGYTF.

The chain is built from TRBV28 and TRBJ2-5; D is unclear. Germline V gene data show CDR1 as MDHEN and CDR2 as SYDVKM. V was trimmed by 2 bases and J by 5 bases, leaving 9 bases between them. CDR3 length: 13 amino acids. CDR3 sequence reads: CASSLPSRETQYF. The CDR3 nucleotides are TGTGCCAGCAGTTTACCGTCCCGGGAGACCCAGTACTTC.

For this clone: Within the sample, other DNA sequences also encode this same CDR3. V and J are TRBV28 and TRBJ1-1; D is unresolved. From germline, CDR1 is MDHEN and CDR2 SYDVKM. V dropped 5 bases and J dropped 4 bases, with 8 bases sitting between them. This CDR3 is built from 12 residues. CDR3 in DNA: TGTGCCAGCAGTCCGCCGGGCACTGAAGCTTTCTTT. This sequence encodes CASSPPGTEAFF.

As concerns this clone: Other DNA sequences of this sample code for an identical CDR3. The J gene is TRBJ1-2, the V gene TRBV27, with TRBD1 matching over 8 bases. J was trimmed by 2 bases and V by 5 bases; bases with no gene match: 1. Per germline, CDR1 MNHEY and CDR2 SMNVEV (reference sequence). This CDR3 contains 13 residues. CDR3 bases: TGTGCCAGCAGTCCAGGGGGCAACTATGGCTACACCTTC. It is translated as CASSPGGNYGYTF.

The chain recombines TRBV7-8 with TRBJ2-1; 10 bases fit TRBD2. Trimming at V came to 5 bases and at J to 4 bases, leaving 5 bases not matched to a gene. This CDR3 has 15 residues. The germline CDR1 and CDR2 sequences are SGHVS and FQNEAQ. The CDR3 loop reads CASSPLAGVYNEQFF. CDR3 DNA: TGTGCCAGCAGCCCCCTAGCGGGGGTGTACAATGAGCAGTTCTTC.

The rearrangement joins TRBV6-4 to TRBJ1-3, with D tentatively TRBD1 (6 bases). CDR3 length: 14 amino acids. The germline V and J ends were trimmed by 5 bases and 3 bases, with 11 bases remaining between them. From germline, CDR1 is MRHNA and CDR2 SNTAGT. The CDR3 nucleotides read TGTGCCAGCAGTTACAGGGTCGGTGGAAACACCATATATTTT. Amino acid sequence: CASSYRVGGNTIYF.

This clone was counted a single time. The genes are TRBV7-9 and TRBJ2-3; a possible D gene is TRBD2 (5 bases). This CDR3 is 15 amino acids long. The ends were cut back, 4 bases at V and 0 bases at J, with 11 bases in the middle. Germline lookup yields CDR1 SEHNR and CDR2 FQNEAQ (reference sequence). CDR3 residues: CASSWTGTSTDTQYF. For the CDR3, the DNA is TGTGCCAGCAGCTGGACTGGAACTAGCACAGATACGCAGTATTTT. Combining the CDR3 with reference TRBV7-9 and TRBJ2-3 gives the whole variable domain DTGVSQNPRHKITKRGQNVTFRCDPISEHNRLYWYRQTLGQGPEFLTYFQNEAQLEKSRLLSDRFSAERPKGSFSTLEIQRTEQGDSAMYLCASSWTGTSTDTQYFGPGTRLTVL.

This clone came up a few times. The V and J genes are TRBV5-4 and TRBJ2-1; 8 nucleotides align to TRBD2. The trim removed 0 bases at V and 4 bases at J, leaving 6 bases unmatched. CDR1 and CDR2 from the germline V gene are SGHNT and YYREEE (reference sequence). The length of the CDR3 is 16 residues. CDR3 DNA sequence: TGTGCCAGCAGCTTGGCGGGAGGGCCTTATTACAATGAGCAGTTCTTC. The encoded protein is CASSLAGGPYYNEQFF.

V is TRBV15 and J is TRBJ2-1; D is unclear. Germline values: CDR1 LNHNV, CDR2 YYDKDF (reference sequence). Trimming shortened V by 1 base and J by 0 bases, and 10 bases separated the two germline ends. There are 16 residues in the CDR3. For the CDR3, the DNA is TGTGCCACCAGCAGAGGACGGGTCAGCTCCTACAATGAGCAGTTCTTC. This encodes CATSRGRVSSYNEQFF.

The chain links TRBV18 to TRBJ1-1, with 9 bases lining up with TRBD1. V was clipped by 3 bases and J by 1 base; unmatched bases: 6. The germline CDR1 and CDR2 sequences are KGHSH and LQKENI. The CDR3 runs 16 residues. The CDR3 here is CASSPGQGEGNTEAFF. CDR3 coding DNA: TGTGCCAGCTCACCGGGACAGGGAGAAGGGAACACTGAAGCTTTCTTT.

The V and J genes are TRBV6-5 and TRBJ2-3; 7 bases line up with TRBD2. V was clipped by 6 bases and J by 2 bases; unmatched bases: 5. There are 14 residues in the CDR3. Germline-derived CDR1 and CDR2 are MNHEY and SVGAGI. CDR3 DNA sequence: TGTGCCAGCAGCCCAGAGCGGGACACAGATACGCAGTATTTT. Translation gives CASSPERDTDTQYF.

The gene calls are TRBV10-3 and TRBJ2-3; D ambiguous. Germline V gene sequence: CDR1 ENHRY, CDR2 SYGVKD. The CDR3 is 12 amino acids. Trimming stripped 10 bases from V and 1 base from J, with 9 bases between. This CDR3 is CATTAGTDTQYF. The CDR3 nucleotides are TGTGCCACTACAGCTGGCACAGATACGCAGTATTTT.

V usage is TRBV29-1 and J usage is TRBJ2-2; TRBD2 matches 9 bases. Germline-derived CDR1 and CDR2 are SQVTM and ANQGSEA. The CDR3 covers 14 residues. Germline trimming cut 7 bases from V and 6 bases from J; bases unmatched to any gene: 9. As DNA, the CDR3 is TGCAGCGCCCTGGGAGTAGCGGGAGCCGGGGAGCTGTTTTTT. Amino acids: CSALGVAGAGELFF.

This chain joins TRBV28 and TRBJ1-4, with 8 bases matching TRBD1. With V trimmed by 6 bases and J by 7 bases, 7 bases remained unmatched. The CDR3 sequence is 14 residues long. The germline CDR1 and CDR2 sequences are MDHEN and SYDVKM. The CDR3 DNA reads as TGTGCCAGCAGCTCCGGACAGGGCGCTGAAAAACTGTTTTTT. Translation: CASSSGQGAEKLFF.

This chain uses TRBV28 with TRBJ1-1, with D unclear. Germline V gene lookup returns CDR1 MDHEN and CDR2 SYDVKM. The CDR3 has 14 residues. V was shortened by 2 bases and J by 4 bases, with 11 bases between the two germline ends. The CDR3 sequence: CASSLVSRGTEAFF. The CDR3 DNA reads TGTGCCAGCAGTTTAGTGAGCCGCGGCACTGAAGCTTTCTTT. The variable domain in full, completed from reference TRBV28 and TRBJ1-1, reads DVKVTQSSRYLVKRTGEKVFLECVQDMDHENMFWYRQDPGLGLRLIYFSYDVKMKEKGDIPEGYSVSREKKERFSLILESASTNQTSMYLCASSLVSRGTEAFFGQGTRLTVV.